Listed here are 31 T cell receptor beta chains from one sample, sequenced in a study of STAT5B mutations in CD4+ large granular lymphocyte leukemia. Generated by immunoSEQ multiplex PCR, the TCRdb table keeps only in-frame clones and is missing some. Here the sample spans roughly 48,000 clones, roughly two thirds being singletons. Sequenced input: CD4+ T cells from blood buffy coats. All receptors derive from a human donor in good health.

V gene TRBV19 combines with J gene TRBJ2-3, with 7 bases lining up with TRBD2. The junction had 5 bases not matched to a gene; V was cut back by 6 bases and J by 2 bases. Germline values: CDR1 LNHDA, CDR2 SQIVND (reference sequence). The CDR3 has 14 amino acids. CDR3 in amino acids: CASSPRGDTDTQYF. CDR3 in DNA: TGTGCCAGTAGCCCTCGGGGGGACACAGATACGCAGTATTTT.

The chain combines TRBV10-3 with TRBJ2-1; 8 nucleotides match TRBD1. The V and J ends lost 4 bases and 0 bases, in that order; junction bases with no gene match: 2. The CDR3 covers 15 residues. Germline V gene sequence: CDR1 ENHRY, CDR2 SYGVKD. CDR3 in amino acids: CAISADRGSYNEQFF. The DNA for the CDR3 is TGTGCCATCAGTGCAGACAGGGGCTCCTACAATGAGCAGTTCTTC.

The rearrangement links TRBV7-6 to TRBJ1-1; 7 bases agree with TRBD1. CDR1 and CDR2 (germline): SGHVS, FNYEAQ. V trimming: 4 bases; J trimming: 4 bases; junction bases outside the gene matches: 6. The CDR3 is made up of 14 amino acids. CDR3 DNA: TGTGCCAGCAGCTACCAGGGGGGGGTCACTGAAGCTTTCTTT. Protein sequence: CASSYQGGVTEAFF.

This clone was counted between two and nine times. CDR3 sequence: CASTTGGMGEQFF. In DNA, the CDR3 is TGTGCCAGCACCACCGGGGGGATGGGTGAGCAGTTCTTC. This chain links TRBV28 with TRBJ2-1, with 7 bases identical to TRBD2. In germline, CDR1 is MDHEN, CDR2 SYDVKM. Germline trimming cut 7 bases from V and 9 bases from J; bases unmatched to any gene: 9. This CDR3 has 13 amino acids.

The genes are TRBV19 and TRBJ2-6; a possible D gene is TRBD2 (5 bases). V was pared by 8 bases and J by 0 bases, with 14 bases between. CDR3 length: 16 residues. Germline V gives CDR1 LNHDA, CDR2 SQIVND (reference sequence). The CDR3 DNA sequence: TGTGCCAGTGCGGGCGACGGTAGCTCTGGGGCCAACGTCCTGACTTTC. Amino acids: CASAGDGSSGANVLTF.

The chain joins TRBV7-9 to TRBJ1-2; no firm D call. CDR3 size: 15 residues. Trimming cost V 2 bases and J 1 base, with 11 bases left between them. Germline V CDR1 and CDR2: SEHNR, FQNEAQ (reference sequence). The CDR3 DNA follows: TGTGCCAGCAGCTTATCCTACAGAGATAACTATGGCTACACCTTC. Its translation is CASSLSYRDNYGYTF.

The gene calls are TRBV10-3 and TRBJ1-5; tentative D call: TRBD1 (6 bases). Germline V gives CDR1 ENHRY, CDR2 SYGVKD. This CDR3 spans 16 amino acids. The ends were cut back, 3 bases at V and 1 base at J, with 13 bases in the middle. This CDR3 reads CAISEGGGQSNQPQHF. As DNA, the CDR3 is TGTGCCATCAGTGAAGGGGGAGGCCAGAGCAATCAGCCCCAGCATTTT.

The V and J genes are TRBV19 and TRBJ2-3, with a tentative D call TRBD2 (6 bases). Between the trimmed V and J ends, which lost 7 bases and 2 bases, there was a span of 10 bases. The CDR3 is 13 amino acids. Germline CDR1 is LNHDA and CDR2 is SQIVND (reference sequence). The CDR3 sequence is CASTRRDTDTQYF. The CDR3 DNA follows: TGTGCCAGTACTCGGAGGGACACAGATACGCAGTATTTT.

The CDR3 DNA is TGCGCCAGCAGGCTTAGCACAAGCACAAATTCACCCCTCCACTTT. Translated: CASRLSTSTNSPLHF. The chain is built from TRBV10-2 and TRBJ1-6, with D unresolved. The CDR3 extends over 15 amino acids. CDR1 is WSHSY, CDR2 SAAADI, per germline. V was cut by 6 bases and J by 7 bases, with 16 bases left in between.

This chain links TRBV13 with TRBJ2-3; 8 bases line up with TRBD2. J lost 3 bases, V lost 1 base, and 3 bases had no gene match. The CDR3 loop spans 15 amino acids. CDR1 and CDR2 from the germline V gene are PRHDT and FYEKMQ (reference sequence). The CDR3 region has the DNA TGTGCCAGCAGCTTAGTTAGCGGGGCGACAGATACGCAGTATTTT. This sequence encodes CASSLVSGATDTQYF. Based on the CDR3 plus reference TRBV13 and TRBJ2-3, the full variable domain is AAGVIQSPRHLIKEKRETATLKCYPIPRHDTVYWYQQGPGQDPQFLISFYEKMQSDKGSIPDRFSAQQFSDYHSELNMSSLELGDSALYFCASSLVSGATDTQYFGPGTRLTVL.

The chain employs TRBV19 and TRBJ1-1; the D is unclear. This CDR3 is 13 amino acids long. Germline assignment: CDR1 LNHDA and CDR2 SQIVND (reference sequence). Trimming took off 1 base at V and 3 bases at J, with 6 bases between the two ends. The CDR3 nucleotides read TGTGCCAGTAGTATAGGCGGGGACACTGAAGCTTTCTTT. This gives the protein CASSIGGDTEAFF.

The CDR3 nucleotides read TGTGCCTCCCGCCGAACAGGGGGAGTCGAGCAGTACGTC. It translates to CASRRTGGVEQYV. The rearrangement joins TRBV10-3 to TRBJ2-7; 8 nucleotides align to TRBD1. The CDR3 contains 13 residues. With V trimmed by 11 bases and J by 6 bases, 12 bases remained unmatched. Germline V gene lookup returns CDR1 ENHRY and CDR2 SYGVKD.

This chain connects TRBV10-1 to TRBJ2-1; 7 nucleotides agree with TRBD1. Germline CDR1 is WNHNN and CDR2 is SYGVQD (reference sequence). The CDR3 spans 15 residues. With 7 bases clipped from V and 4 bases from J, the junction kept 10 bases outside the gene matches. CDR3 nucleotides: TGCGCCAGCAAGGACCGGGGACAGAAGTACAATGAGCAGTTCTTC. This codes for CASKDRGQKYNEQFF.

V and J are TRBV2 and TRBJ1-5; D unclear. Trimming took 7 bases from V and 6 from J, leaving 10 bases between them. This CDR3 has 12 residues. CDR1 and CDR2 from the germline V gene are SNHLY and FYNNEI. CDR3 DNA sequence: TGTGCCAGCACGACCTCAGGTCAGCCCCAGCATTTT. It is translated as CASTTSGQPQHF. Looking up the rest from reference TRBV2 and TRBJ1-5 gives the full variable domain: EPEVTQTPSHQVTQMGQEVILRCVPISNHLYFYWYRQILGQKVEFLVSFYNNEISEKSEIFDDQFSVERPDGSNFTLKIRSTKLEDSAMYFCASTTSGQPQHFGDGTRLSIL.

The rearrangement uses TRBV7-8 and TRBJ1-4; TRBD1 might be the D (6 bases). With 1 base removed from V and 3 bases from J, the gap between germline ends came to 9 bases. This CDR3 has 15 amino acids. Germline assignment: CDR1 SGHVS and CDR2 FQNEAQ. CDR3 sequence (DNA): TGTGCCAGCAGCTTAGGGGGGGCATCTAATGAAAAACTGTTTTTT. Protein product: CASSLGGASNEKLFF.

The V call is TRBV5-1, the J call TRBJ2-2, with TRBD2 as a possible D gene (6 bases). There are 14 residues in the CDR3. From germline, CDR1 is SGHRS and CDR2 YFSETQ. Trimming stripped 1 base from V and 8 bases from J, with 12 bases between. DNA of the CDR3: TGCGCCAGCAGCTTGTTCTCGGGGACTGGGGAGCTGTTTTTT. Amino acids: CASSLFSGTGELFF.

This clone was picked up one time. The rearrangement links TRBV5-8 to TRBJ1-1; 7 positions match TRBD1. The germline gives CDR1 SGHTS, CDR2 YDEGEE. V shed 2 bases, J shed 0 bases, and the junction held 4 bases outside the gene matches. CDR3 length: 15 residues. The CDR3 here is CASSLKGGLNTEAFF. The CDR3 nucleotides are TGTGCCAGCAGCTTAAAAGGGGGCTTGAACACTGAAGCTTTCTTT.

A few counts support this clone. The chain uses TRBV9 and TRBJ1-5; possible D gene TRBD1, 5 bases. Between the trimmed V and J ends, which lost 0 bases and 6 bases, there was a span of 13 bases. Germline values: CDR1 SGDLS, CDR2 YYNGEE. The CDR3 has 15 residues. The CDR3 nucleotides are TGTGCCAGCAGCGTAGATGGGGGAGGCGGTCAGCCCCAGCATTTT. Translating it yields CASSVDGGGGQPQHF.

This chain links TRBV6-6 with TRBJ1-2, with TRBD1 as a possible D gene (5 bases). Germline CDR1 MNHNY, CDR2 SVGAGI (reference sequence). Between the trimmed V and J ends, which lost 5 bases and 8 bases, there was a span of 18 bases. The CDR3 runs 14 residues. For the CDR3, the DNA is TGTGCCAGCAGTCTTGGGGGGGGAGTTCGCGGCTACACCTTC. Protein sequence: CASSLGGGVRGYTF.

This clone was counted only a few times. The rearrangement uses TRBV7-9 and TRBJ1-2; tentative D call: TRBD1 (6 bases). Trimming stripped 5 bases from V and 4 bases from J, with 8 bases between. This CDR3 spans 12 amino acids. Germline V gene lookup returns CDR1 SEHNR and CDR2 FQNEAQ (reference sequence). CDR3 in DNA: TGTGCCAGCAGCGCGGACAGCTATGGCTACACCTTC. This gives the protein CASSADSYGYTF.

V gene TRBV28 combines with J gene TRBJ2-7; TRBD1 matches 7 bases. The CDR3 consists of 18 residues. Germline V lookup: CDR1 MDHEN, CDR2 SYDVKM. V gave up 4 bases and J gave up 0 bases; unmatched junction bases: 15. CDR3 coding DNA: TGTGCCAGCAGTTCCGGGACAGCCACCCTCTACGGCTCCTACGAGCAGTACGTC. This gives the protein CASSSGTATLYGSYEQYV.

The chain combines TRBV7-9 with TRBJ1-5, with a weak D call TRBD1 (5 bases). The CDR3 spans 17 residues. Trimming stripped 1 base from V and 7 bases from J, with 20 bases between. The germline gives CDR1 SEHNR, CDR2 FQNEAQ (reference sequence). Written as DNA, the CDR3 is TGTGCCAGCAGCTTAGGGGGAAGTGGAACCGACAGACAGCCCCAGCATTTT. It encodes CASSLGGSGTDRQPQHF. The full variable domain, with the rest looked up from reference TRBV7-9 and TRBJ1-5, is DTGVSQNPRHKITKRGQNVTFRCDPISEHNRLYWYRQTLGQGPEFLTYFQNEAQLEKSRLLSDRFSAERPKGSFSTLEIQRTEQGDSAMYLCASSLGGSGTDRQPQHFGDGTRLSIL.

The CDR3 is CASQGNYGYTF. CDR3 DNA: TGTGCCAGCCAGGGTAACTATGGCTACACCTTC. V is TRBV28 and J is TRBJ1-2; weak D call: TRBD1 (5 bases). Trimming pared 8 bases from V and 1 base from J, leaving 5 bases between. The CDR3 totals 11 residues. Germline assignment: CDR1 MDHEN and CDR2 SYDVKM.

The chain carries TRBV29-1 and TRBJ1-1; 7 bases match TRBD1. The CDR3 has 13 amino acids. Germline V gene sequence: CDR1 SQVTM, CDR2 ANQGSEA. Trimming at V came to 6 bases and at J to 3 bases, leaving 7 bases not matched to a gene. The CDR3 DNA reads TGCAGCGTCGCAGGGGGGATGGACACTGAAGCTTTCTTT. Translation: CSVAGGMDTEAFF.

This clone has a handful of counts. J is TRBJ1-2 and V is TRBV10-3; TRBD1 agrees at 7 bases. The CDR3 consists of 15 residues. V trimming: 4 bases; J trimming: 4 bases; junction bases outside the gene matches: 9. Per germline, CDR1 ENHRY and CDR2 SYGVKD. The CDR3 here is CAISAGTEASYGYTF. CDR3 nucleotide sequence: TGTGCCATCAGTGCCGGGACAGAAGCCAGCTATGGCTACACCTTC.

This chain links TRBV5-4 with TRBJ2-5, with D hard to call. Germline lookup yields CDR1 SGHNT and CDR2 YYREEE (reference sequence). This CDR3 is built from 12 residues. Deletions cut 0 bases from V and 5 bases from J, with 5 bases between. CDR3 in amino acids: CASSLDAETQYF. CDR3 coding DNA: TGTGCCAGCAGCTTGGACGCGGAGACCCAGTACTTC.

This clone was seen just once. The chain links TRBV7-6 to TRBJ2-6, with 9 bases lining up with TRBD1. This CDR3 is 18 amino acids long. Germline CDR1 reads SGHVS; CDR2 reads FNYEAQ. The V and J ends lost 5 bases and 0 bases, in that order; junction bases with no gene match: 8. The CDR3 spells CASSTGTGLSSGANVLTF. CDR3 nucleotides: TGTGCCAGCAGCACCGGGACAGGGTTAAGCTCTGGGGCCAACGTCCTGACTTTC. Complete variable domain (other parts from reference TRBV7-6 and TRBJ2-6): GAGVSQSPRYKVTKRGQDVALRCDPISGHVSLYWYRQALGQGPEFLTYFNYEAQQDKSGLPNDRFSAERPEGSISTLTIQRTEQRDSAMYRCASSTGTGLSSGANVLTFGAGSRLTVL.

V gene TRBV5-1 combines with J gene TRBJ2-1; either TRBD1 or TRBD2 may fit D (5 bases each). CDR1 and CDR2 from the germline V gene are SGHRS and YFSETQ. CDR3 length equals 12 residues. V gave up 2 bases and J gave up 8 bases, with 8 bases separating them. The CDR3 sequence is CASSFLGDEQFF. The CDR3 nucleotides read TGCGCCAGCAGCTTTTTGGGGGATGAGCAGTTCTTC.

The chain recombines TRBV18 with TRBJ2-7, with 9 nucleotides matching TRBD1. Germline loops: CDR1 KGHSH, CDR2 LQKENI. This CDR3 has 15 residues. The J segment lost 3 bases and the V segment lost 3 bases, leaving 6 bases of the junction unmatched. The CDR3 DNA sequence: TGTGCCAGCTCACCGTCACAGGGGGCGAGCTACGAGCAGTACTTC. This sequence encodes CASSPSQGASYEQYF.

The chain uses TRBV7-2 and TRBJ2-3; no clear D gene. The CDR3 spans 13 residues. From germline, CDR1 is SGHTA and CDR2 FQGNSA. Trimming left V 6 bases short and J 6 bases short, with 13 bases between. The CDR3 DNA reads as TGTGCCAGCAGACAAACTGGTACCGATACGCAGTATTTT. Residues: CASRQTGTDTQYF.

The chain joins TRBV7-9 to TRBJ2-5; no reliable D call. The length of the CDR3 is 14 residues. Germline V gene lookup returns CDR1 SEHNR and CDR2 FQNEAQ (reference sequence). With 1 base removed from V and 2 bases from J, the gap between germline ends came to 8 bases. CDR3 coding DNA: TGTGCCAGCAGCTTAGGGGCGTATCAAGAGACCCAGTACTTC. It encodes CASSLGAYQETQYF.